These 10 T cell receptor beta chains were all obtained from the same sample, sequenced in a study of cytomegalovirus exposure and HLA in healthy donors. Use of 60 Vbeta and 13 Jbeta primers characterized the PCR. Using immunoSEQ multiplex PCR, the repertoire was profiled, and TCRdb retains in-frame clones only, with some absent. The repertoire includes 150,000 to 200,000 clones, around 68% of them detected once, and less than 1.5% sits in the top ten. The sequenced sample consisted of PBMCs. The receptors were gathered from a man aged 45-65 years in good health and CMV-seronegative.

The gene calls are TRBV4-2 and TRBJ1-4, with a possible D match to TRBD1 (5 bases). Per the germline V gene, CDR1 is LGHNA and CDR2 is YNFKEQ. The CDR3 has 17 residues. V was pared by 6 bases and J by 5 bases, with 22 bases between. CDR3: CASSSNRGENRNEKLFF. Here the CDR3 DNA reads TGTGCCAGCAGTTCGAACCGGGGGGAAAATAGGAATGAAAAACTGTTTTTT.

To note about this clone: Other DNA sequences in the same sample also yield this CDR3. This rearrangement joins TRBV28 to TRBJ1-2; D gene uncertain. Per germline, CDR1 MDHEN and CDR2 SYDVKM. The CDR3 extends over 11 amino acids. Trimming pared 8 bases from V and 7 bases from J, leaving 11 bases between. This CDR3 is CASRTGVGYTF. DNA of the CDR3: TGTGCCAGCCGCACCGGGGTTGGCTACACCTTC.

This chain links TRBV7-2 with TRBJ2-7; TRBD2 aligns across 13 bases. J was trimmed by 2 bases and V by 5 bases; bases with no gene match: 6. This CDR3 spans 16 amino acids. Per germline, CDR1 SGHTA and CDR2 FQGNSA. The CDR3 bases are TGTGCCAGCAGCCCTGGGACTAGCGGGGTCCCCTACGAGCAGTACTTC. It encodes CASSPGTSGVPYEQYF. The full variable domain, completed using reference TRBV7-2 and TRBJ2-7, is GAGVSQSPSNKVTEKGKDVELRCDPISGHTALYWYRQSLGQGLEFLIYFQGNSAPDKSGLPSDRFSAERTGGSVSTLTIQRTQQEDSAVYLCASSPGTSGVPYEQYFGPGTRLTVT.

The V gene is TRBV10-1, the J gene TRBJ2-1; TRBD2 matches at 8 bases. This CDR3 is built from 14 residues. Germline trimming cut 7 bases from V and 7 bases from J; bases unmatched to any gene: 9. Germline assignment: CDR1 WNHNN and CDR2 SYGVQD (reference sequence). CDR3 region: CASNPGTSKNEQFF. CDR3 sequence (DNA): TGCGCCAGCAATCCCGGGACTAGTAAAAATGAGCAGTTCTTC.

V usage is TRBV7-6 and J usage is TRBJ2-7; the match to TRBD1 covers 7 bases. The V and J ends lost 3 bases and 2 bases, in that order; junction bases with no gene match: 7. The CDR3 runs 15 residues. Germline lookup yields CDR1 SGHVS and CDR2 FNYEAQ. The CDR3 bases are TGTGCCAGCAGCTTGACGTCCGGGACAGCCTACGAGCAGTACTTC. Its translation: CASSLTSGTAYEQYF.

CDR3 DNA: TGTGCCGGAGGGGGGGCCGGGGAGACCCAGTACTTC. It yields the protein CAGGGAGETQYF. The chain employs TRBV11-2 and TRBJ2-5; D is possibly TRBD2 (7 bases). The CDR3 contains 12 residues. The germline CDR1 and CDR2 sequences are SGHAT and FQNNGV. Trimming pared 11 bases from V and 5 bases from J, leaving 15 bases between. The complete variable domain, with remaining parts taken from reference TRBV11-2 and TRBJ2-5, reads EAGVAQSPRYKIIEKRQSVAFWCNPISGHATLYWYQQILGQGPKLLIQFQNNGVVDDSQLPKDRFSAERLKGVDSTLKIQPAKLEDSAVYLCAGGGAGETQYFGPGTRLLVL.

The J gene is TRBJ2-3, the V gene TRBV5-1, with 7 bases that match TRBD1. The CDR3 runs to 15 residues. The V segment lost 0 bases and the J segment 3 bases; nucleotides outside the gene matches: 4. Germline V lookup: CDR1 SGHRS, CDR2 YFSETQ. The CDR3 loop reads CASSLVDRETDTQYF. The DNA for the CDR3 is TGCGCCAGCAGCTTGGTAGACAGGGAGACAGATACGCAGTATTTT.

The rearrangement joins TRBV7-2 to TRBJ1-1; TRBD1 matches at 8 bases. Germline V gives CDR1 SGHTA, CDR2 FQGNSA. This CDR3 spans 13 amino acids. Trimming cost V 10 bases and J 4 bases; bases outside gene matches: 8. CDR3 nucleotides: TGTGCCACCAAGGGACAGGTGGGCACTGAAGCTTTCTTT. Its protein is CATKGQVGTEAFF.

There are a few counts of this clone. The chain recombines TRBV11-2 with TRBJ2-2, with 14 bases aligning to TRBD2. There are 19 residues in the CDR3. Germline loops: CDR1 SGHAT, CDR2 FQNNGV. Losses at the gene ends were 4 bases for V and 3 bases for J; bases not matched to a gene: 10. The CDR3 DNA sequence: TGTGCCAGCAGCTCCTTATTGCCGGGACTAGCGGGGGACACCGGGGAGCTGTTTTTT. It specifies CASSSLLPGLAGDTGELFF.

V and J are TRBV5-6 and TRBJ1-3; D is unresolved. Trimming stripped 0 bases from V and 4 bases from J, with 2 bases between. CDR3 size: 12 residues. The V gene's germline CDR1 is SGHDT and CDR2 YYEEEE. The CDR3 spells CASSLAGNTIYF. The CDR3 DNA sequence: TGTGCCAGCAGCTTGGCAGGAAACACCATATATTTT.